The next 9 T cell receptor beta chains were all read from a single sample in a study of cytomegalovirus exposure and HLA in healthy donors (dated by TCRdb to 2016 to 2017). The library came from the immunoSEQ multiplex PCR assay. A mixture of 60 forward primers for TCR Vbeta segments and 13 reverse primers for TCR Jbeta segments was used in the multiplex PCR. What TCRdb holds here is the immuneACCESS table cut down to in-frame rearrangements. Part of the clones is not present; checked against another copy, under half of the missing clones reflect an unresolved V gene, and the others are unexplained. This sample gives around 94,000 clones in total; roughly 80% of them show up just once. Of the sample, approximately 2.4% falls within the top ten clones. Material: PBMCs. These receptors came from a man between 40 and 49 years old in good health and CMV-seronegative.

The chain couples TRBV5-1 to TRBJ2-3; D is ambiguous. The CDR3 loop spans 15 amino acids. Germline V gene sequence: CDR1 SGHRS, CDR2 YFSETQ. V was trimmed by 0 bases and J by 4 bases, leaving 12 bases between them. CDR3 amino acids: CASSLAEVRSDTQYF. CDR3 in DNA: TGCGCCAGCAGCTTGGCAGAGGTGCGCTCAGATACGCAGTATTTT.

The gene calls are TRBV5-3 and TRBJ1-5; unclear D gene. TRBV5-3 is an ORF, and what it does is uncertain. The CDR3 is made up of 16 amino acids. The germline V and J ends were trimmed by 3 bases and 0 bases, with 13 bases remaining between them. The CDR3 is CARSSYPLYSNQPQHF. In nucleotides, the CDR3 is TGTGCCAGAAGCTCCTACCCACTTTATAGCAATCAGCCCCAGCATTTT.

The chain links TRBV2 to TRBJ2-3; TRBD2 agrees at 7 bases. Germline V gene data show CDR1 as SNHLY and CDR2 as FYNNEI. The CDR3 covers 14 residues. Trimming removed 8 bases from V and 1 base from J; junction bases left unmatched: 6. CDR3 sequence (DNA): TGTGCCAGCCGGTGGGCGGGGGGCACAGATACGCAGTATTTT. Protein: CASRWAGGTDTQYF.

This clone appeared a single time. The J gene is TRBJ2-5, the V gene TRBV4-3; 7 positions agree with TRBD2. The DNA matches TRBJ2-7 better at its end, which makes the J call doubtful. The CDR3 consists of 18 residues. In germline, CDR1 is LGHNA, CDR2 YSLEER. The CDR3 sequence is CASSQAITTSAVPGEQYF. CDR3 sequence (DNA): TGCGCCAGCAGCCAAGCTATTACCACTAGCGCAGTACCCGGCGAGCAGTACTTC.

The chain has TRBV5-6 and TRBJ2-1, with 9 bases fitting TRBD2. Losses at the gene ends were 0 bases for V and 6 bases for J; bases not matched to a gene: 7. Germline values: CDR1 SGHDT, CDR2 YYEEEE. The CDR3 is 16 residues long. CDR3 sequence reads: CASSLGLAGTLNEQFF. The CDR3 DNA reads TGTGCCAGCAGCTTGGGGCTAGCGGGGACGCTCAATGAGCAGTTCTTC.

The V and J genes are TRBV14 and TRBJ1-2; TRBD1 is a possible D gene (6 bases). V was cut by 4 bases and J by 11 bases, with 17 bases left in between. Germline CDR1 SGHDN, CDR2 FVKESK. The CDR3 has 13 residues. The CDR3 DNA follows: TGTGCCAGCAGCCTAGAGGACAGTCGTAGATACACCTTC. Encoded protein: CASSLEDSRRYTF.

This chain uses TRBV7-2 with TRBJ2-3; TRBD1 is a possible D gene (6 bases). The CDR3 length is 17 residues. Germline lookup yields CDR1 SGHTA and CDR2 FQGNSA. V was shortened by 4 bases and J by 2 bases, with 19 bases between the two germline ends. The CDR3 DNA follows: TGTGCCAGCAGCTCCTCCTTCCTAGACAGGTACACAGATACGCAGTATTTT. Translated: CASSSSFLDRYTDTQYF.

The rearrangement joins TRBV5-6 to TRBJ1-5; a possible D gene is TRBD1 (6 bases). The V and J ends lost 4 bases and 9 bases respectively, with 20 bases between them. The CDR3 sequence is 15 residues long. CDR1 and CDR2 (germline): SGHDT, YYEEEE. CDR3 region: CASSRDRGGGGPQHF. CDR3 DNA: TGTGCCAGCAGCCGGGATCGAGGAGGGGGGGGGCCCCAGCATTTT. Complete variable domain (other parts from reference TRBV5-6 and TRBJ1-5): DAGVTQSPTHLIKTRGQQVTLRCSPKSGHDTVSWYQQALGQGPQFIFQYYEEEERQRGNFPDRFSGHQFPNYSSELNVNALLLGDSALYLCASSRDRGGGGPQHFGDGTRLSIL.

CDR3 protein: CASSAGANYGYTF. The DNA for the CDR3 is TGCGCCAGCAGCGCGGGAGCTAACTATGGCTACACCTTC. The V call is TRBV5-1, the J call TRBJ1-2, with D unclear. The CDR3 covers 13 residues. Germline assignment: CDR1 SGHRS and CDR2 YFSETQ. Trimming took 4 bases from V and 0 from J, leaving 7 bases between them.